The clone carrying this T cell receptor beta chain was seen many times. Antigen: not known. Amplification yielded TCR beta CDR3 regions, with RNA transcripts as the source. HTBI primers were used for first-round RT-PCR of the TCR CDR3. TCRdb passed the multiplex PCR reads through MiXCR, listing each CDR3 protein once. The data show hundreds of thousands of distinct CDR3 sequences, over 12% seen once. The data are from a study of T cells in Graves' hyperthyroidism and ophthalmopathy. Clinical symptoms, serum thyroxine and TRAb, thyroid ultrasound and orbital computed tomography were used for the diagnoses. Study results and limitations: Most clonotypes that expanded in the thyroid above 0.001 also showed up in blood.

V dropped 3 bases and J dropped 3; count of bases not matched to a gene: 5. Germline CDR1 is DFQATT and CDR2 is SNEGSKA (reference sequence). The CDR3 sequence is 14 residues long. This TCR was recovered from a man aged 45-60 years with Graves' ophthalmopathy. Sequencing was performed on blood. The gene calls are TRBV20-1 and TRBJ2-1; 7 bases match TRBD2. For the CDR3, the DNA is TGCAGTGCTAGCGGGAGCGGGAACTACAATGAGCAGTTCTTC. Its translation is CSASGSGNYNEQFF.